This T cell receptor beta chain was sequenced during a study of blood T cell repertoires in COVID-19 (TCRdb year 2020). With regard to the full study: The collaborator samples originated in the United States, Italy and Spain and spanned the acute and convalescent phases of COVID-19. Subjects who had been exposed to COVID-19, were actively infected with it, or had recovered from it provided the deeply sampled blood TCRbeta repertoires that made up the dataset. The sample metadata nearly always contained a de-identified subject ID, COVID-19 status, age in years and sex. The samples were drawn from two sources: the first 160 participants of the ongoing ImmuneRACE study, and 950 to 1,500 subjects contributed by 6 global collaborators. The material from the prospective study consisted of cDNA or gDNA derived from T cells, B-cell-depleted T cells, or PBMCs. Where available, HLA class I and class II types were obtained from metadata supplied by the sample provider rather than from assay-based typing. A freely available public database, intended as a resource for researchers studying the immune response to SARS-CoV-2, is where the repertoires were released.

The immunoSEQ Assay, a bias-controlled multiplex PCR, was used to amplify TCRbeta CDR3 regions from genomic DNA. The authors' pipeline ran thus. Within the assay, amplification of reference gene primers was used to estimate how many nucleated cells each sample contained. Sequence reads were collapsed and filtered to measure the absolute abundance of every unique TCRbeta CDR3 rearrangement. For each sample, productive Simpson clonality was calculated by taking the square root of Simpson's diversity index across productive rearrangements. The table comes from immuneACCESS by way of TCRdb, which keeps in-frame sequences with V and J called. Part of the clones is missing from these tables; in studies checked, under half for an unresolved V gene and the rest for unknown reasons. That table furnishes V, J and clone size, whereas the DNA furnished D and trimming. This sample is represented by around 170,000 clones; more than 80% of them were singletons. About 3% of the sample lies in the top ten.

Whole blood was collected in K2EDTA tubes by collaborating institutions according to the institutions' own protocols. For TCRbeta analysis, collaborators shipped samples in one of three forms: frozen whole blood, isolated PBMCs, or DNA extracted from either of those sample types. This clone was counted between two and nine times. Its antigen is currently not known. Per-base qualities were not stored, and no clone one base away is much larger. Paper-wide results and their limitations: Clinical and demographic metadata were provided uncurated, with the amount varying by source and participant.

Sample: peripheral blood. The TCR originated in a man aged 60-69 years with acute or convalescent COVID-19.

CDR3 protein: CASSEWRQGPYYGYTF. Here is the DNA: TGTGCCAGCAGTGAATGGCGACAGGGGCCCTACTATGGCTACACCTTC. Recombination linked TRBV2 to TRBJ1-2, with 8 bases in between that match TRBD1. CDR1 is given as SNHLY and CDR2 as FYNNEI, both from the germline V gene. The cysteine opens and the phenylalanine closes a CDR3 of 16 amino acids. This entry keeps only the CDR3 DNA: 48 bases, framed from base 1. V ends up 2 bases short and J 3 bases short, with an unmatched junction base count of 8.